Below are 26 T cell receptor beta chains sequenced from a single sample in a study of blood T cell repertoires in COVID-19. Libraries were prepared by immunoSEQ multiplex PCR; TCRdb keeps only in-frame clonotypes and omits some of them. The table shows 100,000 to 130,000 clones, with 88% occurring only once. Sequencing was carried out using peripheral blood. The receptors come from a human donor in a cohort sampled during active COVID-19.

The J gene is TRBJ2-2, the V gene TRBV4-1; D is possibly TRBD1 (5 bases). Trimming cost V 4 bases and J 7 bases, with 10 bases left between them. CDR3 length: 13 residues. The germline V gene has CDR1 MGHRA and CDR2 YSYEKL. This CDR3 reads CASSRQSYGELFF. The DNA of the CDR3 is TGCGCCAGCAGCCGACAGTCTTACGGGGAGCTGTTTTTT.

V is TRBV9 and J is TRBJ2-3; 9 bases match TRBD2. The CDR3 is 16 amino acids. The V and J ends lost 0 bases and 6 bases, in that order; junction bases with no gene match: 8. Per the germline V gene, CDR1 is SGDLS and CDR2 is YYNGEE. CDR3 amino acids: CASSVDGRGGSDTQYF. The CDR3 nucleotides are TGTGCCAGCAGCGTAGACGGGCGGGGGGGCTCCGATACGCAGTATTTT. The complete variable domain, with remaining parts taken from reference TRBV9 and TRBJ2-3, reads DSGVTQTPKHLITATGQRVTLRCSPRSGDLSVYWYQQSLDQGLQFLIQYYNGEERAKGNILERFSAQQFPDLHSELNLSSLELGDSALYFCASSVDGRGGSDTQYFGPGTRLTVL.

Here the CDR3 reads CASAGGGENIQYF. The CDR3, as DNA: TGTGCCAGCGCCGGCGGAGGTGAAAACATTCAGTACTTC. J is TRBJ2-4 and V is TRBV2; weak D call: TRBD2 (5 bases). Between the trimmed V and J ends, which lost 8 bases and 5 bases, there was a span of 13 bases. The V gene's germline CDR1 is SNHLY and CDR2 FYNNEI. The CDR3 is 13 residues long.

This clone was seen just once. The chain is built from TRBV19 and TRBJ2-5; tentative D call: TRBD2 (6 bases). The V end lost 5 bases, the J end lost 2 bases, and 15 bases lay between the germline ends. The V gene's germline CDR1 is LNHDA and CDR2 SQIVND (reference sequence). This CDR3 comprises 15 residues. The CDR3 region has the DNA TGTGCCAGTAGTTTGCAGGGAGGAAGGCAAGAGACCCAGTACTTC. Protein sequence: CASSLQGGRQETQYF.

CDR3 sequence: CATSTSYGVEAFF. In DNA form, the CDR3 reads TGTGCCACCAGCACCTCCTACGGGGTTGAAGCTTTCTTT. This chain joins TRBV15 and TRBJ1-1; D remains unclear. V shed 4 bases and J shed 7 bases, with 13 bases lying between them. This CDR3 comprises 13 residues. Germline CDR1 and CDR2: LNHNV and YYDKDF (reference sequence).

The rearrangement joins TRBV2 to TRBJ1-5; TRBD1 agrees at 8 bases. CDR3 size: 13 residues. Germline lookup yields CDR1 SNHLY and CDR2 FYNNEI. J lost 2 bases, V lost 7 bases, and 1 base had no gene match. The CDR3 region has the DNA TGTGCCAGCAACAGGGGGGGCAATCAGCCCCAGCATTTT. Its protein product is CASNRGGNQPQHF. The whole variable domain, remainder taken from reference TRBV2 and TRBJ1-5, is EPEVTQTPSHQVTQMGQEVILRCVPISNHLYFYWYRQILGQKVEFLVSFYNNEISEKSEIFDDQFSVERPDGSNFTLKIRSTKLEDSAMYFCASNRGGNQPQHFGDGTRLSIL.

This sequence joins TRBV9 and TRBJ2-7; TRBD2 matches 12 bases. Germline loops: CDR1 SGDLS, CDR2 YYNGEE. This CDR3 has 16 amino acids. Germline trimming cut 3 bases from V and 6 bases from J; bases unmatched to any gene: 10. The CDR3: CASSAGLAGTPAEQYF. CDR3 DNA sequence: TGTGCCAGCAGCGCGGGACTAGCGGGCACCCCCGCCGAGCAGTACTTC.

This chain joins TRBV2 and TRBJ2-5; TRBD2 agrees at 9 bases. The V gene end was trimmed by 7 bases and the J gene end by 5 bases; junction bases not matched to a gene: 8. Germline CDR1 reads SNHLY; CDR2 reads FYNNEI. This CDR3 is 14 amino acids long. Written as DNA, the CDR3 is TGTGCCAGCATTCTAGCGGGATTAGGCGAGACCCAGTACTTC. It yields the protein CASILAGLGETQYF.

The chain carries TRBV6-6 and TRBJ2-7, with D possibly TRBD1 on 6 matching bases. The CDR3 is made up of 13 amino acids. The ends were cut back, 5 bases at V and 5 bases at J, with 13 bases in the middle. The germline V gene has CDR1 MNHNY and CDR2 SVGAGI (reference sequence). The CDR3 DNA reads TGTGCCAGCAGTACCAAACAGGGCCACGAGCAGTACTTC. It is translated as CASSTKQGHEQYF.

This chain connects TRBV2 to TRBJ2-1; D might be TRBD2 (6 bases). Germline V CDR1 and CDR2: SNHLY, FYNNEI. This CDR3 region has 13 residues. V was clipped by 6 bases and J by 7 bases, with 13 bases between them. The CDR3 sequence is CASRGGRINEQFF. The CDR3 DNA reads TGTGCCAGCAGGGGGGGACGGATAAATGAGCAGTTCTTC.

The chain employs TRBV7-9 and TRBJ2-7, with TRBD1 matching over 7 bases. CDR3 length: 13 amino acids. Germline trimming cut 5 bases from V and 5 bases from J; bases unmatched to any gene: 6. Germline values: CDR1 SEHNR, CDR2 FQNEAQ (reference sequence). For the CDR3, the DNA is TGTGCCAGCAGCCAACAGGGGTCCCACGAGCAGTACTTC. It codes for CASSQQGSHEQYF.

The chain uses TRBV11-2 and TRBJ1-6; a weak D match, TRBD1 (6 bases). Germline V lookup: CDR1 SGHAT, CDR2 FQNNGV. Trimming left V 5 bases short and J 8 bases short, with 13 bases between. CDR3 length: 14 amino acids. CDR3 DNA: TGTGCCAGCAGCCTTCACAGGGAAGATTCACCCCTCCACTTT. Protein product: CASSLHREDSPLHF.

A single count supports this clone. The J gene is TRBJ2-1, the V gene TRBV6-6; 12 positions match TRBD1. V gave up 7 bases and J gave up 10 bases; unmatched junction bases: 11. This CDR3 spans 15 amino acids. Looked up from germline, CDR1 is MNHNY and CDR2 is SVGAGI (reference sequence). The CDR3 sequence is CASNQAGTGGSEQFF. The CDR3 DNA reads as TGTGCCAGCAACCAGGCCGGGACAGGGGGCAGCGAGCAGTTCTTC.

The chain employs TRBV5-1 and TRBJ2-2; possibly TRBD1 for D (6 bases). The CDR3 runs 14 residues. Trimming took off 3 bases at V and 6 bases at J, with 12 bases between the two ends. In germline, CDR1 is SGHRS, CDR2 YFSETQ. As DNA, the CDR3 is TGCGCCAGCAGCTCCCACAGGGTCCCCGGGGAGCTGTTTTTT. It codes for CASSSHRVPGELFF.

The V gene is TRBV25-1, the J gene TRBJ1-4, with TRBD1 matching over 7 bases. CDR1 is MGHDK, CDR2 SYGVNS, per germline. V lost 6 bases to trimming and J lost 7 bases; unmatched junction nucleotides: 8. The CDR3 consists of 14 residues. As DNA, the CDR3 is TGTGCCAGCAGGGACAGGTCCCGGAGTGAAAAACTGTTTTTT. Its translation is CASRDRSRSEKLFF. The full variable domain, in which reference TRBV25-1 and TRBJ1-4 provide the parts outside the CDR3, is EADIYQTPRYLVIGTGKKITLECSQTMGHDKMYWYQQDPGMELHLIHYSYGVNSTEKGDLSSESTVSRIRTEHFPLTLESARPSHTSQYLCASRDRSRSEKLFFGSGTQLSVL.

The chain has TRBV6-5 and TRBJ1-1; D remains ambiguous. The V end was cut by 0 bases, the J end by 1 base, with 9 bases between. CDR1 MNHEY and CDR2 SVGAGI come from the germline V gene. The CDR3 spans 15 residues. CDR3 coding DNA: TGTGCCAGCAGTTACTCGGGCAGGAAGAACACTGAAGCTTTCTTT. Amino acid sequence: CASSYSGRKNTEAFF.

The V call is TRBV18, the J call TRBJ2-1; 9 bases are shared with TRBD2. The CDR3 loop spans 15 amino acids. Looked up from germline, CDR1 is KGHSH and CDR2 is LQKENI. With V trimmed by 3 bases and J by 7 bases, 7 bases remained unmatched. CDR3 amino acids: CASSPTSGGANEQFF. The CDR3 DNA follows: TGTGCCAGCTCACCGACTAGCGGAGGGGCGAATGAGCAGTTCTTC.

This chain connects TRBV5-1 to TRBJ2-5; D possibly corresponds to TRBD1 (5 bases). The CDR3 runs to 14 residues. Germline V gives CDR1 SGHRS, CDR2 YFSETQ. The V gene lost 3 bases and the J gene lost 3 bases, with 12 bases spanning the gap. The DNA for the CDR3 is TGCGCCAGCAGCTCACCGGGCAGGGAAGAGACCCAGTACTTC. Protein: CASSSPGREETQYF.

This clone has more than one count but fewer than ten. J is TRBJ2-1 and V is TRBV13; tentatively, D is TRBD1 (5 bases). The CDR3 runs 14 residues. Per germline, CDR1 PRHDT and CDR2 FYEKMQ (reference sequence). The ends were cut back, 3 bases at V and 3 bases at J, with 9 bases in the middle. CDR3 nucleotides: TGTGCCAGCAGCTTGCCAGGGTTCTACAATGAGCAGTTCTTC. Its translation is CASSLPGFYNEQFF.

The V call is TRBV5-8, the J call TRBJ2-1; TRBD2 is a possible D gene (6 bases). V was cut by 9 bases and J by 0 bases, with 16 bases left in between. Germline CDR1 is SGHTS and CDR2 is YDEGEE. This CDR3 region has 15 residues. The CDR3 sequence: CATSWGVSSYNEQFF. DNA of the CDR3: TGTGCCACCTCTTGGGGGGTGAGCTCCTACAATGAGCAGTTCTTC.

The V call is TRBV7-9, the J call TRBJ2-4; 7 bases agree with TRBD1. Trimming removed 5 bases from V and 3 bases from J; junction bases left unmatched: 10. CDR1 and CDR2 (germline): SEHNR, FQNEAQ (reference sequence). This CDR3 region has 16 residues. Written as DNA, the CDR3 is TGTGCCAGCAGCCCGGACAGGCGGTACTACAAAAACATTCAGTACTTC. Amino acids: CASSPDRRYYKNIQYF.

This chain uses TRBV19 with TRBJ2-7, with D possibly being TRBD2 (6 bases). Germline V gene lookup returns CDR1 LNHDA and CDR2 SQIVND (reference sequence). Trimming took 0 bases from V and 2 from J, leaving 11 bases between them. This CDR3 region has 15 residues. The CDR3 here is CASSIDRTTTYEQYF. The CDR3, as DNA: TGTGCCAGTAGTATAGATAGGACTACTACCTACGAGCAGTACTTC.

The chain carries TRBV27 and TRBJ2-2; the D gene is possibly TRBD2 (5 bases). The V end was cut by 4 bases, the J end by 4 bases, with 10 bases between. The length of the CDR3 is 14 residues. The V gene's germline CDR1 is MNHEY and CDR2 SMNVEV (reference sequence). The CDR3 spells CASSYGAGTGELFF. DNA for the CDR3: TGTGCCAGCAGTTACGGTGCGGGCACCGGGGAGCTGTTTTTT.

The chain couples TRBV28 to TRBJ2-7; possible D gene TRBD2, 6 bases. CDR1 MDHEN and CDR2 SYDVKM come from the germline V gene. This CDR3 is 13 amino acids long. The germline V and J ends were trimmed by 4 bases and 4 bases, with 11 bases remaining between them. The DNA of the CDR3 is TGTGCCAGCAGTTCTGGAGGGCGGTACGAGCAGTACTTC. Its protein is CASSSGGRYEQYF.

This rearrangement joins TRBV5-1 to TRBJ2-7, with 10 bases aligning to TRBD1. The CDR3 is 13 amino acids. Germline CDR1 reads SGHRS; CDR2 reads YFSETQ. Trimming removed 4 bases from V and 5 bases from J; junction bases left unmatched: 3. CDR3 in amino acids: CASSLGTGDEQYF. The CDR3 DNA sequence: TGCGCCAGCAGCCTAGGGACAGGGGACGAGCAGTACTTC.

V usage is TRBV19 and J usage is TRBJ2-1, with unresolved D. The CDR3 length is 12 residues. From germline, CDR1 is LNHDA and CDR2 SQIVND (reference sequence). Trimming pared 4 bases from V and 4 bases from J, leaving 5 bases between. The CDR3 DNA sequence: TGTGCCAGTAGTAACCAGTACAATGAGCAGTTCTTC. Translating gives CASSNQYNEQFF.